One and the same sample provided the 12 T cell receptor beta chains below, sequenced in a study of T and B cells in COVID-19 patients. Multiplex PCR with BIOMED2 TRB-A/B primer pools amplified TRB rearrangements. TCRdb independently ran MiXCR on the multiplex PCR reads; one entry per CDR3 protein. The sample yields roughly 4,000 distinct CDR3 sequences, over 25% seen once. From blood, roughly 250-550 ng of genomic DNA served as TRB template. Sequenced material: blood. The receptor set was obtained from a human donor with active COVID-19. The donor label of this sample is uncertain.

Details on this clonotype: A much larger clone differs from this one at a single base, so this may be a read error. The chain carries TRBV13 and TRBJ2-1; no firm D call. Germline V CDR1 and CDR2: PRHDT, FYEKMQ (reference sequence). The CDR3 contains 14 residues. V was trimmed by 6 bases and J by 16 bases, leaving 25 bases between them. This CDR3 reads CASSDFGLGPTHFF. As DNA, the CDR3 is TGTGCCAGCAGTGATTTTGGTCTCGGGCCGACCCACTTCTTC.

The chain combines TRBV27 with TRBJ2-1; tentatively, D is TRBD1 or TRBD2 (6 bases each). Germline assignment: CDR1 MNHEY and CDR2 SMNVEV (reference sequence). Trimming cost V 5 bases and J 4 bases, with 18 bases left between them. The CDR3 runs to 16 residues. The CDR3 is CASSPGGGARYNEQFF. CDR3 nucleotides: TGTGCCAGCAGTCCCGGAGGGGGAGCAAGATACAATGAGCAGTTCTTC.

This clonotype was seen more than once but under ten times. V and J are TRBV10-3 and TRBJ1-2; no firm D call. V lost 8 bases, J lost 3 bases, and 10 bases lay in between. Germline V gene lookup returns CDR1 ENHRY and CDR2 SYGVKD. The CDR3 is 12 residues long. CDR3 coding DNA: TGTGCCATCTTTGACGGGGACTATGGCTACACCTTC. This codes for CAIFDGDYGYTF.

In this sample, this clonotype is medium-sized. V gene TRBV6-6 combines with J gene TRBJ2-1; D possibly corresponds to TRBD1 (5 bases). Germline V CDR1 and CDR2: MNHNY, SVGAGI (reference sequence). This CDR3 contains 14 residues. V was cut by 0 bases and J by 6 bases, with 9 bases left in between. The CDR3 sequence is CASSYSNQGNEQFF. DNA for the CDR3: TGTGCCAGCAGTTACTCGAACCAGGGCAATGAGCAGTTCTTC.

Only a few counts were recorded for this clonotype. CDR3 DNA: TGCGCCAGCAGCTTGGGACGGGGAATCGACGAGCAGTACTTC. It specifies CASSLGRGIDEQYF. V gene TRBV5-1 combines with J gene TRBJ2-7; perhaps TRBD2 as D (5 bases). CDR3 length equals 14 residues. The ends were cut back, 0 bases at V and 5 bases at J, with 12 bases in the middle. Germline V gene sequence: CDR1 SGHRS, CDR2 YFSETQ.

Within the sample, this clonotype is medium-sized. This chain uses TRBV19 with TRBJ2-7; tentative D call: TRBD1 (5 bases). The CDR3 spans 15 residues. V lost 1 base and J 6 bases, leaving 16 bases between the germline ends. Looked up from germline, CDR1 is LNHDA and CDR2 is SQIVND (reference sequence). CDR3 protein: CASSIAGQGQGEQYF. CDR3 DNA: TGTGCCAGTAGTATAGCCGGACAAGGGCAGGGCGAGCAGTACTTC.

This clonotype was detected ten times or more. V gene TRBV6-6 combines with J gene TRBJ1-2; D unclear. The CDR3 is 10 residues long. V was shortened by 4 bases and J by 4 bases, with 1 base between the two germline ends. The germline V gene encodes CDR1 MNHNY and CDR2 SVGAGI (reference sequence). In DNA, the CDR3 is TGTGCCAGCAGTTCCTATGGCTACACCTTC. The encoded protein is CASSSYGYTF.

This clonotype turned up a few times. The rearrangement uses TRBV9 and TRBJ2-7; D is unclear. V shed 4 bases and J shed 3 bases, with 11 bases lying between them. The germline V gene has CDR1 SGDLS and CDR2 YYNGEE. CDR3 size: 13 residues. CDR3 coding DNA: TGTGCCAGCAGCCCCTTCCCTAGCTACGAGCAGTACTTC. As protein: CASSPFPSYEQYF.

This clonotype was seen a handful of times. The chain joins TRBV12-3 or TRBV12-4 to TRBJ1-2, with unresolved D. The CDR3 totals 13 residues. Trimming took 3 bases from V and 1 from J, leaving 6 bases between them. The CDR3 loop reads CASSLKVNYGYTF. The CDR3 coding sequence is TGTGCCAGCAGTTTGAAAGTTAACTATGGCTACACCTTC.

This clonotype was observed a few times. The chain recombines TRBV7-6 with TRBJ1-1; possible D gene TRBD1, 6 bases. From germline, CDR1 is SGHVS and CDR2 FNYEAQ. The V gene lost 5 bases and the J gene lost 1 base, with 17 bases spanning the gap. CDR3 length: 16 amino acids. The CDR3 DNA is TGTGCCAGCAGCCCTCATGCGGGGGCGGCGAACACTGAAGCTTTCTTT. It codes for CASSPHAGAANTEAFF.

By proportion, this clonotype is large. The chain couples TRBV19 to TRBJ1-6, with D perhaps matching TRBD1 (6 bases). This CDR3 is built from 14 residues. Germline V lookup: CDR1 LNHDA, CDR2 SQIVND (reference sequence). The ends were cut back, 10 bases at V and 8 bases at J, with 18 bases in the middle. CDR3 residues: CATGSQGRDSPLHF. CDR3 DNA sequence: TGTGCCACCGGGTCACAGGGTCGTGATTCACCCCTCCACTTT.

The chain uses TRBV6-5 and TRBJ1-5; 9 bases match TRBD1. J gave up 5 bases and V 6 bases, and 5 bases lay outside the gene matches. The CDR3 covers 14 residues. Germline V gene sequence: CDR1 MNHEY, CDR2 SVGAGI. CDR3 coding DNA: TGTGCCAGCAGGCTTCGGACAGGGGATCAGCCCCAGCATTTT. It specifies CASRLRTGDQPQHF.